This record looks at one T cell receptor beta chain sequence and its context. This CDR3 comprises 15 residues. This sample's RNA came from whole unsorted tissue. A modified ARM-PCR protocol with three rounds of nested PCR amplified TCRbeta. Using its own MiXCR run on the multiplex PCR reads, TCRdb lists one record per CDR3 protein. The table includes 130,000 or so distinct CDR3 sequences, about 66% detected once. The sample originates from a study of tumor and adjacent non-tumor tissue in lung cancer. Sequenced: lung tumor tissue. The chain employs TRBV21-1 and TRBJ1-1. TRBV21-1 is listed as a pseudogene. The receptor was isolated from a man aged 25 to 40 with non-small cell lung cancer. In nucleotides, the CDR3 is TGTGCAAGCAGCAAACAGTGGACGAATGGCACTGAAGCTTTCTTT. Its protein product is CASSKQWTNGTEAFF.